The rows below give T cell receptor beta chains drawn from one sample of a study of CD8 T cells in ankylosing spondylitis. TCRdb re-called the 5' RACE reads through MiXCR, storing one row per CDR3 protein. The repertoire includes 130,000 to 150,000 distinct CDR3 sequences, roughly 8.3% of them detected once, and roughly 7.2% sits in the top ten. The sequencing sample was made of synovial fluid, either unsorted or a sorted T cell fraction (not recorded which). The receptors shown here come from a male donor with ankylosing spondylitis. The CDR3 runs from the conserved cysteine through the conserved F or W. The D gene is left open where the match is weak. Some rows mark clone size as missing; the rest say once, few, many or name a class of expanded clone.

clone_size: many; v_call: TRBV7-6; d_call: TRBD1; j_call: TRBJ1-5; cdr3_aa: CASSVGQNQPQHF; cdr3_nt: TGTGCCAGCAGCGTGGGACAGAATCAGCCCCAGCATTTT
clone_size: few; v_call: TRBV5-1; d_call: NA; j_call: TRBJ1-3; cdr3_aa: CASASVTGYSGNTIYF; cdr3_nt: TGCGCCAGCGCATCGGTGACAGGATATTCTGGAAACACCATATATTTT
clone_size: few; v_call: TRBV7-2; d_call: TRBD2; j_call: TRBJ2-7; cdr3_aa: CASSQWGGGPPYEQYF; cdr3_nt: TGTGCCAGCAGCCAGTGGGGCGGGGGACCCCCCTACGAGCAGTACTTC
clone_size: many; v_call: TRBV10-3; d_call: NA; j_call: TRBJ2-5; cdr3_aa: CAISDSSAETQYF; cdr3_nt: TGTGCCATCAGTGATTCCAGCGCAGAGACCCAGTACTTC
clone_size: NA; v_call: TRBV19; d_call: NA; j_call: TRBJ2-1; cdr3_aa: CASSISAGSAFNEQFF; cdr3_nt: TGTGCCAGTAGTATTTCGGCTGGGAGTGCGTTCAATGAGCAGTTCTTC
clone_size: many; v_call: TRBV5-1; d_call: NA; j_call: TRBJ1-2; cdr3_aa: CASSLVVGNYGYTF; cdr3_nt: TGCGCCAGCAGCTTGGTTGTCGGGAACTATGGCTACACCTTC
clone_size: medium-sized; v_call: TRBV5-1; d_call: NA; j_call: TRBJ1-1; cdr3_aa: CASNEQGFTEAFF; cdr3_nt: TGCGCCAGCAACGAACAGGGTTTCACTGAAGCTTTCTTT
clone_size: NA; v_call: TRBV28; d_call: NA; j_call: TRBJ1-5; cdr3_aa: CASIPDWSNQPQHF; cdr3_nt: TGTGCCAGTATACCGGACTGGAGCAATCAGCCCCAGCATTTT
clone_size: NA; v_call: TRBV24-1; d_call: NA; j_call: TRBJ1-2; cdr3_aa: CATSDPSVHGYTF; cdr3_nt: TGTGCCACCAGTGACCCGTCAGTTCATGGCTACACCTTC
clone_size: many; v_call: TRBV5-1; d_call: NA; j_call: TRBJ1-1; cdr3_aa: CASNPGAANTEAFF; cdr3_nt: TGCGCCAGCAACCCTGGGGCGGCAAACACTGAAGCTTTCTTT
clone_size: NA; v_call: TRBV7-2; d_call: TRBD1; j_call: TRBJ2-7; cdr3_aa: CASSPTGQGKQYF; cdr3_nt: TGTGCCAGCAGCCCTACGGGACAGGGAAAGCAGTACTTC
clone_size: NA; v_call: TRBV4-3; d_call: TRBD2; j_call: TRBJ2-1; cdr3_aa: CASSQGGTASEQFF; cdr3_nt: TGCGCCAGCAGCCAGGGAGGGACCGCCAGTGAGCAGTTCTTC
clone_size: many; v_call: TRBV5-1; d_call: TRBD2; j_call: TRBJ2-7; cdr3_aa: CASSRTQGLAGEQYF; cdr3_nt: TGCGCCAGCAGCCGGACCCAGGGACTAGCAGGCGAGCAGTACTTC
clone_size: NA; v_call: TRBV20-1; d_call: TRBD1; j_call: TRBJ2-7; cdr3_aa: CSARHSGQGLYEQYF; cdr3_nt: TGCAGTGCTAGGCATTCAGGACAGGGCCTCTACGAGCAGTACTTC
clone_size: few; v_call: TRBV21-1; d_call: NA; j_call: TRBJ1-5; cdr3_aa: CACQSQPQHF; cdr3_nt: TGTGCCTGCCAGAGCCAGCCCCAGCATTTT
clone_size: few; v_call: TRBV5-1; d_call: NA; j_call: TRBJ2-7; cdr3_aa: CASSVVGVGEQYF; cdr3_nt: TGCGCCAGCAGCGTGGTGGGGGTCGGCGAGCAGTACTTC
clone_size: NA; v_call: TRBV7-7; d_call: NA; j_call: TRBJ2-2; cdr3_aa: CASSLVELTGELFF; cdr3_nt: TGTGCTAGCAGCTTAGTCGAGCTCACCGGGGAGCTGTTTTTT
clone_size: many; v_call: TRBV28; d_call: NA; j_call: TRBJ1-5; cdr3_aa: CASSLFGKGNQPQHF; cdr3_nt: TGTGCCAGCAGTTTATTTGGGAAAGGCAATCAGCCCCAGCATTTT
clone_size: NA; v_call: TRBV5-1; d_call: TRBD2; j_call: TRBJ2-5; cdr3_aa: CASSPAGGNGETQYF; cdr3_nt: TGCGCCAGCAGCCCCGCGGGAGGGAACGGAGAGACCCAGTACTTC
clone_size: NA; v_call: TRBV12-3/TRBV12-4; d_call: NA; j_call: TRBJ2-1; cdr3_aa: CASRRTRGEQFF; cdr3_nt: TGTGCCAGCAGACGGACCCGGGGTGAGCAGTTCTTC
clone_size: NA; v_call: TRBV10-3; d_call: TRBD2; j_call: TRBJ2-1; cdr3_aa: CAISEPGTSSYNEQFF; cdr3_nt: TGTGCCATCAGTGAGCCCGGGACTAGCTCCTACAATGAGCAGTTCTTC
clone_size: many; v_call: TRBV12-3/TRBV12-4; d_call: TRBD1; j_call: TRBJ1-1; cdr3_aa: CASSLLTGGLPEAFF; cdr3_nt: TGTGCCAGCAGTTTGCTGACAGGGGGACTTCCTGAAGCTTTCTTT
clone_size: many; v_call: TRBV20-1; d_call: TRBD2; j_call: TRBJ2-7; cdr3_aa: CSAMVGGRAYEQYF; cdr3_nt: TGCAGTGCTATGGTCGGCGGGAGGGCCTACGAGCAGTACTTC
clone_size: NA; v_call: TRBV5-6; d_call: NA; j_call: TRBJ1-2; cdr3_aa: CASSRAGQNYGYTF; cdr3_nt: TGTGCCAGCAGCCGGGCGGGGCAAAACTATGGCTACACCTTC
clone_size: few; v_call: TRBV4-2; d_call: TRBD2; j_call: TRBJ2-3; cdr3_aa: CASSQATSEGDTQYF; cdr3_nt: TGTGCCAGCAGCCAAGCGACTAGCGAGGGAGATACGCAGTATTTT
clone_size: many; v_call: TRBV7-2; d_call: NA; j_call: TRBJ2-7; cdr3_aa: CASSLSSASSYEQYF; cdr3_nt: TGTGCCAGCAGCTTAAGCAGCGCCAGCTCCTACGAGCAGTACTTC
clone_size: NA; v_call: TRBV20-1; d_call: NA; j_call: TRBJ2-5; cdr3_aa: CSARDRELQETQYF; cdr3_nt: TGCAGTGCTAGAGATCGAGAGCTCCAAGAGACCCAGTACTTC
clone_size: many; v_call: TRBV6-2/TRBV6-3; d_call: NA; j_call: TRBJ1-1; cdr3_aa: CASSYLGQGSANTEAFF; cdr3_nt: TGTGCCAGCAGTTACTTAGGGCAGGGGTCGGCGAACACTGAAGCTTTCTTT
clone_size: NA; v_call: TRBV7-2; d_call: NA; j_call: TRBJ1-4; cdr3_aa: CASSPQGADEKLFF; cdr3_nt: TGTGCCAGCAGCCCACAGGGAGCGGATGAAAAACTGTTTTTT
clone_size: many; v_call: TRBV30; d_call: NA; j_call: TRBJ2-3; cdr3_aa: CAWSRGGAEDTQYF; cdr3_nt: TGTGCCTGGTCCCGTGGGGGGGCCGAAGATACGCAGTATTTT
clone_size: few; v_call: TRBV20-1; d_call: TRBD2; j_call: TRBJ2-5; cdr3_aa: CSARERSGSWQETQYF; cdr3_nt: TGCAGTGCTAGAGAGAGAAGCGGGAGCTGGCAAGAGACCCAGTACTTC
clone_size: many; v_call: TRBV7-6; d_call: NA; j_call: TRBJ1-5; cdr3_aa: CASSPTGYSNQPQHF; cdr3_nt: TGTGCCAGCAGCCCGACAGGTTATAGCAATCAGCCCCAGCATTTT
clone_size: many; v_call: TRBV5-1; d_call: NA; j_call: TRBJ1-3; cdr3_aa: CASSQGPITGNTIYF; cdr3_nt: TGCGCCAGCAGCCAAGGTCCCATAACTGGAAACACCATATATTTT
clone_size: few; v_call: TRBV7-8; d_call: NA; j_call: TRBJ2-7; cdr3_aa: CASSLVDAGYEQYF; cdr3_nt: TGTGCCAGCAGCTTAGTTGACGCTGGATACGAGCAGTACTTC
clone_size: many; v_call: TRBV10-1; d_call: TRBD2; j_call: TRBJ2-1; cdr3_aa: CASGTSGYNEQFF; cdr3_nt: TGCGCCAGTGGGACTAGCGGCTACAATGAGCAGTTCTTC
clone_size: NA; v_call: TRBV11-2; d_call: NA; j_call: TRBJ2-1; cdr3_aa: CASSPLVGEGGEQFF; cdr3_nt: TGTGCCAGCAGCCCTCTCGTGGGAGAGGGGGGTGAGCAGTTCTTC
clone_size: many; v_call: TRBV25-1; d_call: NA; j_call: TRBJ1-5; cdr3_aa: CASSEYGQRSNQPQHF; cdr3_nt: TGTGCCAGCAGTGAATATGGACAGCGTAGCAATCAGCCCCAGCATTTT
clone_size: many; v_call: TRBV20-1; d_call: NA; j_call: TRBJ2-3; cdr3_aa: CSAQPKEASKPDTQYF; cdr3_nt: TGCAGTGCTCAACCGAAAGAAGCTTCGAAACCAGATACGCAGTATTTT
clone_size: many; v_call: TRBV28; d_call: NA; j_call: TRBJ1-1; cdr3_aa: CASSLFRVGQVAFF; cdr3_nt: TGTGCCAGCAGTTTATTTAGGGTGGGTCAGGTAGCTTTCTTT
clone_size: medium-sized; v_call: TRBV7-2; d_call: TRBD2; j_call: TRBJ2-1; cdr3_aa: CASSLQGGGYNEQFF; cdr3_nt: TGTGCCAGCAGCTTACAAGGCGGGGGCTACAATGAGCAGTTCTTC
clone_size: many; v_call: TRBV20-1; d_call: TRBD2; j_call: TRBJ2-1; cdr3_aa: CSARRGSSYNEQFF; cdr3_nt: TGCAGTGCTAGGCGCGGGAGCTCCTACAATGAGCAGTTCTTC
clone_size: few; v_call: TRBV3-1; d_call: NA; j_call: TRBJ2-2; cdr3_aa: CASSPQWPGELFF; cdr3_nt: TGTGCCAGCAGCCCGCAATGGCCCGGGGAGCTGTTTTTT
clone_size: few; v_call: TRBV7-2; d_call: TRBD2; j_call: TRBJ2-1; cdr3_aa: CASSLAGGPGNEQFF; cdr3_nt: TGTGCCAGCAGCTTAGCGGGAGGGCCCGGCAATGAGCAGTTCTTC
clone_size: medium-sized; v_call: TRBV2; d_call: NA; j_call: TRBJ2-1; cdr3_aa: CASRGNTYNEQFF; cdr3_nt: TGTGCCAGCAGGGGAAACACCTACAATGAGCAGTTCTTC
clone_size: NA; v_call: TRBV13; d_call: NA; j_call: TRBJ2-7; cdr3_aa: CASSLDRTYQQYF; cdr3_nt: TGTGCCAGCAGCCTCGACAGGACTTACCAGCAGTACTTC